What follows describes a single T cell receptor (beta chain). Which antigen it targets is not known. The input lacks base qualities; no much larger clone sits a single base away. These data come from a study of technical replicates of blood from a few donors (dated by TCRdb to between 2016 and 2019). Library generation was performed with the immunoSEQ multiplex PCR assay. This is the immuneACCESS table as TCRdb keeps it, with only in-frame sequences that have V and J called. A part of the clones is gone; compared with another copy, unresolved V genes explain less than half, and the rest is unexplained. The sample table lists about 44,000 clones, around 96% of them with a count of one. Of the sample, less than 0.45% is held by the ten largest clones. Measured from the cysteine to the phenylalanine, the CDR3 is 13 residues long. Only the CDR3 DNA stays, 39 bases, in frame from base 1. The trim is 6 bases for V and 5 bases for J, with a gap of 13 bases between the germline ends. CDR1 and CDR2 (MNHEY, SVGAGI) derive from the germline V gene.

Recombination linked TRBV6-5 to TRBJ2-5, and possibly TRBD1, on 5 matching bases. The receptor was derived from a human donor in good health. The sequencing input was T cells isolated from PBMCs. The CDR3 corresponds to CASSPGMGETQYF. The DNA is as follows: TGTGCCAGCAGCCCAGGGATGGGGGAGACCCAGTACTTC.